Below are 6 T cell receptor beta chains sequenced from a single sample in a study of beta chain features in type 1 diabetes. Findings and caveats of the study: Within each of all four CD4+ subsets, Type 1 diabetes patients had TCRB CDR3s that were moderately but significantly shorter.

Their antigen targets remain unknown. All of the isolated RNA was reverse transcribed, so expressed TCRB transcripts were sequenced. Profiling relied on immunoSEQ multiplex PCR, and the TCRdb table lists in-frame clones only, not all of them. In the table there are under 200,000 clones, just over 8% of which are singletons. The sample taken for sequencing was central memory CD4+ T cells from blood. All receptors come from a woman aged 18-29 years with type 1 diabetes.

The DNA for the CDR3 is TGCGCCAGCAGCCAAGTGGGTATGGCCAGGGAGCAGTACTTC. Translated: CASSQVGMAREQYF. V usage is TRBV4-1 and J usage is TRBJ2-7; D not certain. The CDR3 loop spans 14 amino acids. The germline CDR1 and CDR2 sequences are MGHRA and YSYEKL. Between the trimmed V and J ends, which lost 1 base and 7 bases, there was a span of 14 bases.

This clone appeared a few times. The rearrangement uses TRBV11-2 and TRBJ2-1; 13 nucleotides agree with TRBD2. Unmatched junction bases numbered 8, after V lost 5 bases and J lost 7 bases. CDR1 is SGHAT, CDR2 FQNNGV, per germline. The CDR3 consists of 16 residues. CDR3 residues: CASSPSGTSGINEQFF. The DNA for the CDR3 is TGTGCCAGCAGCCCCTCCGGGACTAGCGGGATAAATGAGCAGTTCTTC.

The V and J genes are TRBV6-1 and TRBJ2-3; D is unclear. Germline loops: CDR1 MNHNS, CDR2 SASEGT. The V gene lost 2 bases and the J gene lost 3 bases, with 6 bases spanning the gap. The CDR3 runs to 13 residues. The CDR3 nucleotides read TGTGCCAGCAGTGAACTCAGAACAGATACGCAGTATTTT. Its protein product is CASSELRTDTQYF.

This clone was detected a few times. The chain recombines TRBV27 with TRBJ2-7; weak D call: TRBD1 (5 bases). Germline loops: CDR1 MNHEY, CDR2 SMNVEV (reference sequence). Between the trimmed V and J ends, which lost 8 bases and 7 bases, there was a span of 15 bases. This CDR3 comprises 12 residues. CDR3 DNA: TGTGCCAGCGGACCTCAAAACAGGGAGCAGTACTTC. This codes for CASGPQNREQYF.

This clone was recorded a few times. This chain uses TRBV9 with TRBJ2-7; D might be TRBD1 (5 bases). The germline V gene encodes CDR1 SGDLS and CDR2 YYNGEE. CDR3 length: 16 residues. V lost 2 bases and J lost 3, with 18 bases in between. CDR3 in DNA: TGTGCCAGCAGCGTTTCCCCTCAGGGATTAGTCTACGAGCAGTACTTC. This sequence encodes CASSVSPQGLVYEQYF. Complete variable domain (other parts from reference TRBV9 and TRBJ2-7): DSGVTQTPKHLITATGQRVTLRCSPRSGDLSVYWYQQSLDQGLQFLIQYYNGEERAKGNILERFSAQQFPDLHSELNLSSLELGDSALYFCASSVSPQGLVYEQYFGPGTRLTVT.

This chain connects TRBV7-9 to TRBJ1-5; the D is unclear. V lost 1 base to trimming and J lost 3 bases, with 10 bases between them. CDR3 length equals 15 residues. CDR1 and CDR2 (germline): SEHNR, FQNEAQ (reference sequence). DNA for the CDR3: TGTGCCAGCAGCTTAGGGTTCCAGGTCAATCAGCCCCAGCATTTT. Its protein is CASSLGFQVNQPQHF.